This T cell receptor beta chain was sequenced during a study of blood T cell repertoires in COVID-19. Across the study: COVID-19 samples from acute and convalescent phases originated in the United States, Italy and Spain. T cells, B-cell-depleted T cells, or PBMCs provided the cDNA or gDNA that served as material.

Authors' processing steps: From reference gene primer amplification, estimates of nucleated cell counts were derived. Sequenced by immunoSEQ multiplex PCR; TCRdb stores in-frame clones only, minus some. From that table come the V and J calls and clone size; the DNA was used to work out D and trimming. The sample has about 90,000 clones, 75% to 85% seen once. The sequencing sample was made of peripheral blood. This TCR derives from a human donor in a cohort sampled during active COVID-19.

The CDR3 is CASSQLTSGEGTDTQYF. DNA of the CDR3: TGTGCCAGCTCACAACTGACTAGCGGGGAGGGCACAGATACGCAGTATTTT. The chain is built from TRBV18 and TRBJ2-3; 11 bases are a match to TRBD2. Per germline, CDR1 KGHSH and CDR2 LQKENI. The CDR3 is made up of 17 amino acids. Losses at the gene ends were 4 bases for V and 1 base for J; bases not matched to a gene: 7. The whole variable domain, remainder taken from reference TRBV18 and TRBJ2-3, is NAGVMQNPRHLVRRRGQEARLRCSPMKGHSHVYWYRQLPEEGLKFMVYLQKENIIDESGMPKERFSAEFPKEGPSILRIQQVVRGDSAAYFCASSQLTSGEGTDTQYFGPGTRLTVL.